This T cell receptor (beta chain) was sequenced in a study of T cells in Graves' hyperthyroidism and ophthalmopathy. Turning to the study itself: Peripheral blood was collected at initial diagnosis, before any treatment. General study points: Median prediction lead before ophthalmopathy onset was around 7 months with the model.

This clonotype came up many times. Its cognate antigen is unknown. From germline, CDR1 is SGHTA and CDR2 FQGNSA. The ends lost 5 bases at V and 8 bases at J; junction bases unmatched: 5. This CDR3 contains 14 residues. Not enrolled were patients with uncontrolled infection, other autoimmune disease, pregnancy or lactation. Using about 10 ml of fresh peripheral blood, PBMCs were prepared. The investigators amplified TCR beta CDR3 regions from RNA transcripts. The HTBI primer set was used in a first-round RT-PCR of the TCR CDR3. Using its own MiXCR run on the multiplex PCR reads, TCRdb lists one record per CDR3 protein. The sample holds almost 500,000 distinct CDR3 sequences, approximately 23% seen once.

The TCR originated in a woman in her 70s with Graves' ophthalmopathy. The gene calls are TRBV7-2 and TRBJ2-1, with 11 bases matching TRBD2. Specimen: blood. This chain's CDR3 is CASSGGLAVDEQFF. The CDR3 DNA is TGTGCCAGCAGCGGGGGACTAGCGGTCGATGAGCAGTTCTTC.